This T cell receptor beta chain came from a study of metastatic and nonmetastatic thyroid tumors. The overall study: The study looked at repertoires side by side in blood and in tumor or nodule tissue from malignant and benign thyroid patients.

Study findings and constraints: Malignant thyroid tumors reportedly exceeded benign nodules significantly in TCR beta diversity, with the difference appearing in blood and tumor.

All patients reached thyroid surgery having received no treatment beforehand. As processed by the authors: Clinicopathological groups supplied CDR3 differences that were used to build a distant-metastasis classifier for papillary thyroid cancer. TCRdb re-clonotyped the PCR reads through MiXCR. These V and J calls rely on TCRdb rather than the paper's analysis. This repertoire shows 30,000 or so clones, approximately 7.4% found once; its top ten account for 35% to 50%. This CDR3 spans 19 amino acids. V lost 2 bases and J lost 0, with 17 bases in between. Germline V CDR1 and CDR2: KGHSH, LQKENI. In this sample, this clone turned up once. Its cognate antigen is unknown. This may be a read error: a much more frequent sequence differs by one nucleotide. Other DNA sequences from this sample encode an identical CDR3 as well.

Sequenced: blood. This chain joins TRBV18 and TRBJ2-6; no reliable D call. This receptor was identified in a female donor with papillary thyroid cancer or a benign thyroid nodule (not recorded which). Some clones in this sample may be carry-over from other donors' samples. CDR3 sequence (DNA): TGTGCCAGCTCACCAGGAACCGGAACAGAGAACTCTGGGGCCAACGTCCTGACTTTC. Protein sequence: CASSPGTGTENSGANVLTF. Full variable domain (outside the CDR3, taken from reference TRBV18 and TRBJ2-6): NAGVMQNPRHLVRRRGQEARLRCSPMKGHSHVYWYRQLPEEGLKFMVYLQKENIIDESGMPKERFSAEFPKEGPSILRIQQVVRGDSAAYFCASSPGTGTENSGANVLTFGAGSRLTVL.